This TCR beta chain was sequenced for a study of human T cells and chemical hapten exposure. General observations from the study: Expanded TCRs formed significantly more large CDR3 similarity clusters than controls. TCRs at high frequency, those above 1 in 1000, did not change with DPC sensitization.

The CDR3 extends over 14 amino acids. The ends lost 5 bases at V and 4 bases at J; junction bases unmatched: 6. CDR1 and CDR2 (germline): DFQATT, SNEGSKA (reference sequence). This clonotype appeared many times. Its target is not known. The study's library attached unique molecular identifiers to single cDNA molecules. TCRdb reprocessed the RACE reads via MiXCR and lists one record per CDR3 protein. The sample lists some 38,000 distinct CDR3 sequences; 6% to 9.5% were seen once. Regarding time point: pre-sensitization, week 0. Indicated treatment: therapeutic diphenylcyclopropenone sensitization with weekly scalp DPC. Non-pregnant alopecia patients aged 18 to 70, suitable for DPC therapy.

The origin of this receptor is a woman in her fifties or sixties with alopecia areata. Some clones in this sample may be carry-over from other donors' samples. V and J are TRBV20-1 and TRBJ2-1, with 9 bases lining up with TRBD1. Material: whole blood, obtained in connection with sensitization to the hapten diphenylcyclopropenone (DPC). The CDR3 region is CSAPPGQGYNEQFF. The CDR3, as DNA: TGCAGTGCTCCCCCGGGACAGGGTTACAATGAGCAGTTCTTC.